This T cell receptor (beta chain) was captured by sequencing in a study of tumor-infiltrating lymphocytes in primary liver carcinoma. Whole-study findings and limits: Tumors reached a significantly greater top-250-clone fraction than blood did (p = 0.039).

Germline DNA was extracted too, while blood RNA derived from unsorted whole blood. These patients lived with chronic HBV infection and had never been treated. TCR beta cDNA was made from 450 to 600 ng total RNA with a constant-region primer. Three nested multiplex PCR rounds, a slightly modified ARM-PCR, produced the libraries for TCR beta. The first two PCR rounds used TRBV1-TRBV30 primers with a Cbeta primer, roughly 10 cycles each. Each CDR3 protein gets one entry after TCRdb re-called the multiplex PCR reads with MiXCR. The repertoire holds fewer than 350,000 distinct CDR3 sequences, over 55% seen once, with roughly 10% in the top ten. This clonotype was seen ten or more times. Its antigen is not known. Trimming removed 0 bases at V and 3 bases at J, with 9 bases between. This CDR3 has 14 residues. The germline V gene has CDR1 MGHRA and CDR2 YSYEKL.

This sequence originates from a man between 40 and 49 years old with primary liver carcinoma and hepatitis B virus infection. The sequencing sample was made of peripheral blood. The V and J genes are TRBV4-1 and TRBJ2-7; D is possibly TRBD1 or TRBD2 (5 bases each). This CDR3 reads CASSQDSRGYEQYF. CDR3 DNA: TGCGCCAGCAGCCAAGATTCGAGGGGCTACGAGCAGTACTTC.